Listed here is a single T cell receptor (beta chain). Its antigen is unidentified. The source of the sample is a study of shared clonotypes between healthy human individuals. Study-wide points: The expectation was that sequencing depth would affect clonotype sharing among donors. The small donor group covered limited genetic and exposure diversity.

Donors were healthy HIV-negative adults without recently reported acute infections or vaccinations. Here immunoSEQ multiplex PCR was the method, and the copy in TCRdb shows in-frame clones only, minus some. Of some 1.5 million clones in the sample, around 98% were seen once. The source of this sequence is a man between 25 and 39 years old in good health. The sample was naive CD4+ T cells sorted from blood. The subset was: CD45RA+ positively selected.

The CDR3 loop is CASSRGRALDEQYF. The CDR3 nucleotides read TGCGCCAGCAGCCGCGGGAGGGCTCTCGACGAGCAGTACTTC. The V and J genes are TRBV4-3 and TRBJ2-7, with 9 bases aligning to TRBD2. Losses at the gene ends were 4 bases for V and 5 bases for J; bases not matched to a gene: 6. The CDR3 contains 14 residues. CDR1 and CDR2 (germline): LGHNA, YSLEER.